The next 29 T cell receptor beta chains were all read from a single sample in a study of blood T cell repertoires in COVID-19. Only in-frame clones appear in the TCRdb table, and some are missing; sequencing was by immunoSEQ multiplex PCR. In the table there are over 150,000 clones, 85% of which are singletons. Sequences were obtained from peripheral blood. These receptors came from a woman of 80 years or more with COVID-19, enrolled during active disease.

The chain links TRBV9 to TRBJ1-2; 10 positions agree with TRBD1. Germline CDR1 is SGDLS and CDR2 is YYNGEE. V shed 4 bases and J 8 bases; nucleotides not matched to a gene: 5. CDR3 length: 13 residues. CDR3 DNA sequence: TGTGCCAGCAGCCCGGGACAGGGGACCGGCTACACCTTC. This translates into CASSPGQGTGYTF. The full variable domain, in which reference TRBV9 and TRBJ1-2 provide the parts outside the CDR3, is DSGVTQTPKHLITATGQRVTLRCSPRSGDLSVYWYQQSLDQGLQFLIQYYNGEERAKGNILERFSAQQFPDLHSELNLSSLELGDSALYFCASSPGQGTGYTFGSGTRLTVV.

The chain combines TRBV18 with TRBJ1-1; D is unclear. CDR1 and CDR2 from the germline V gene are KGHSH and LQKENI. This CDR3 contains 14 residues. Trimming stripped 8 bases from V and 1 base from J, with 14 bases between. The CDR3 loop reads CASRPPGRNTEAFF. In nucleotides, the CDR3 is TGTGCCAGCCGCCCCCCGGGGAGGAACACTGAAGCTTTCTTT.

This sequence joins TRBV19 and TRBJ1-2; D not resolved. The germline V gene encodes CDR1 LNHDA and CDR2 SQIVND (reference sequence). The CDR3 has 13 amino acids. The V end lost 10 bases, the J end lost 4 bases, and 16 bases lay between the germline ends. Here the CDR3 DNA reads TGTGCCACACCATCGCCTCGGGGCTATGGCTACACCTTC. The encoded protein is CATPSPRGYGYTF.

This chain connects TRBV6-5 to TRBJ1-2; TRBD1 aligns across 8 bases. The CDR3 has 14 residues. The ends lost 6 bases at V and 8 bases at J; junction bases unmatched: 11. In germline, CDR1 is MNHEY, CDR2 SVGAGI. This CDR3 reads CASRSLGQGAGYTF. The CDR3 nucleotides read TGTGCCAGCAGGTCCCTAGGACAGGGCGCCGGCTACACCTTC.

The chain employs TRBV19 and TRBJ1-1, with 12 bases lining up with TRBD1. The CDR3 consists of 13 residues. Germline V gene data show CDR1 as LNHDA and CDR2 as SQIVND (reference sequence). V shed 5 bases and J 11 bases; nucleotides not matched to a gene: 6. This CDR3 reads CASSGTGGFRAFF. The CDR3 region has the DNA TGTGCCAGTAGTGGGACAGGGGGCTTTAGGGCTTTCTTT.

The chain links TRBV27 to TRBJ1-2, with D possibly TRBD1 on 5 matching bases. Trimming cost V 5 bases and J 8 bases, with 21 bases left between them. Germline V gene sequence: CDR1 MNHEY, CDR2 SMNVEV (reference sequence). There are 15 residues in the CDR3. CDR3 sequence reads: CASSRTTSPLGGYTF. As DNA, the CDR3 is TGTGCCAGCAGTCGGACAACCAGCCCCTTAGGGGGCTACACCTTC.

J is TRBJ1-2 and V is TRBV5-1; 7 positions match TRBD1. V was pared by 4 bases and J by 5 bases, with 8 bases of the junction left unmatched. The length of the CDR3 is 14 residues. CDR1 and CDR2 from the germline V gene are SGHRS and YFSETQ. The CDR3 DNA reads TGCGCCAGCAGCCCCCTACCGGGACAGTATGGCTACACCTTC. This gives the protein CASSPLPGQYGYTF. The full variable domain, with the rest looked up from reference TRBV5-1 and TRBJ1-2, is KAGVTQTPRYLIKTRGQQVTLSCSPISGHRSVSWYQQTPGQGLQFLFEYFSETQRNKGNFPGRFSGRQFSNSRSEMNVSTLELGDSALYLCASSPLPGQYGYTFGSGTRLTVV.

The chain joins TRBV29-1 to TRBJ1-1, with no clear D. The ends were cut back, 6 bases at V and 0 bases at J, with 14 bases in the middle. This CDR3 spans 14 amino acids. CDR1 and CDR2 (germline): SQVTM, ANQGSEA. Here the CDR3 DNA reads TGCAGCGTCAAAAGAGGTAGCGTGAACACTGAAGCTTTCTTT. This sequence encodes CSVKRGSVNTEAFF.

CDR3 sequence: CASSPRDRAGNTIYF. As DNA, the CDR3 is TGTGCCAGCAGCCCCCGGGACAGGGCTGGAAACACCATATATTTT. The rearrangement uses TRBV3-1 (or the pseudogene TRBV3-2) and TRBJ1-3; 9 positions match TRBD1. V was pared by 4 bases and J by 2 bases, with 3 bases of the junction left unmatched. Germline assignment: CDR1 LGHDT and CDR2 YNNKEL (reference sequence). The CDR3 has 15 amino acids.

V and J are TRBV16 and TRBJ1-2; 7 nucleotides match TRBD1. CDR3 length equals 16 residues. V was clipped by 3 bases and J by 4 bases; unmatched bases: 11. CDR1 and CDR2 from the germline V gene are KGHSY and FQNENV. DNA for the CDR3: TGTGCCAGCAGCCATGGAACGGGACAGACGATCTATGGCTACACCTTC. Translating gives CASSHGTGQTIYGYTF.

The CDR3 DNA sequence: TGCGCCAGCAGCTCATCCACTAGCGGGGGCACCACCGGGGAGCTGTTTTTT. Protein product: CASSSSTSGGTTGELFF. The rearrangement links TRBV5-1 to TRBJ2-2; TRBD2 matches at 11 bases. Germline CDR1 and CDR2: SGHRS and YFSETQ. The V and J ends lost 3 bases and 4 bases, in that order; junction bases with no gene match: 8. The CDR3 loop spans 17 amino acids.

This chain connects TRBV2 to TRBJ1-1, with 7 bases aligning to TRBD1. J gave up 1 base and V 6 bases, and 5 bases lay outside the gene matches. Germline V CDR1 and CDR2: SNHLY, FYNNEI. The CDR3 is 14 amino acids. DNA for the CDR3: TGTGCCAGCAGAGGGGGCCCCGCGAACACTGAAGCTTTCTTT. Amino acid sequence: CASRGGPANTEAFF.

The chain carries TRBV6-5 and TRBJ2-3; 12 bases agree with TRBD2. This CDR3 spans 15 amino acids. Germline CDR1 is MNHEY and CDR2 is SVGAGI. J gave up 2 bases and V 6 bases, and 3 bases lay outside the gene matches. CDR3 nucleotides: TGTGCCAGCAGGACTAGCGGGGGAATCACAGATACGCAGTATTTT. Its translation: CASRTSGGITDTQYF.

CDR3: CAISGAGGFYGYTF. The CDR3 bases are TGTGCCATCAGTGGGGCAGGGGGGTTCTATGGCTACACCTTC. The rearrangement uses TRBV10-3 and TRBJ1-2; TRBD1 matches at 7 bases. Germline V gives CDR1 ENHRY, CDR2 SYGVKD. Trimming cost V 4 bases and J 4 bases; bases outside gene matches: 6. This CDR3 is 14 amino acids long.

The chain combines TRBV28 with TRBJ1-5; D is unclear. The CDR3 extends over 13 amino acids. Germline V lookup: CDR1 MDHEN, CDR2 SYDVKM. Deletions cut 3 bases from V and 6 bases from J, with 9 bases between. CDR3 sequence: CASSLRSGQPQHF. The CDR3 nucleotides read TGTGCCAGCAGTTTGAGGTCGGGTCAGCCCCAGCATTTT.

About this clone: One end of the junction is discordant with germline, which a read error may explain. The V gene is TRBV2, the J gene TRBJ2-5, with unresolved D. Germline CDR1 SNHLY, CDR2 FYNNEI. There are 15 residues in the CDR3. DNA of the CDR3: TGTGCCAGCAGTGAAGCGCAGTGGGTAAAAGAGACTCAGTACTTC. This codes for CASSEAQWVKETQYF.

The V and J genes are TRBV5-4 and TRBJ2-5; D might be TRBD2 (7 bases). From germline, CDR1 is SGHNT and CDR2 YYREEE (reference sequence). This CDR3 spans 14 amino acids. V lost 5 bases to trimming and J lost 7 bases, with 18 bases between them. The CDR3 DNA is TGTGCCAGCAGAAGGGAGGGGGACCTCGGGACCCAGTACTTC. Translated: CASRREGDLGTQYF.

The genes are TRBV25-1 and TRBJ2-5; D may be TRBD1 (6 bases). The CDR3 has 13 residues. CDR1 MGHDK and CDR2 SYGVNS come from the germline V gene. V shed 4 bases and J shed 5 bases, with 11 bases lying between them. The CDR3 sequence: CASSGITGETQYF. The CDR3 DNA reads TGTGCCAGCAGTGGTATAACAGGGGAGACCCAGTACTTC. Variable domain in full (rest from reference TRBV25-1 and TRBJ2-5): EADIYQTPRYLVIGTGKKITLECSQTMGHDKMYWYQQDPGMELHLIHYSYGVNSTEKGDLSSESTVSRIRTEHFPLTLESARPSHTSQYLCASSGITGETQYFGPGTRLLVL.

This clone was seen many times. Additional DNA sequences in this sample encode the identical CDR3. The J gene is TRBJ2-2, the V gene TRBV2; 7 bases fit TRBD1. This CDR3 is built from 14 residues. CDR1 is SNHLY, CDR2 FYNNEI, per germline. J lost 1 base, V lost 6 bases, and 2 bases had no gene match. In DNA form, the CDR3 reads TGTGCCAGCAGACGGGACAGGAACACCGGGGAGCTGTTTTTT. Protein product: CASRRDRNTGELFF.

V usage is TRBV10-3 and J usage is TRBJ1-3; maybe TRBD1 (5 bases). CDR3 size: 13 residues. V lost 7 bases and J lost 8, with 15 bases in between. CDR1 ENHRY and CDR2 SYGVKD come from the germline V gene. CDR3 in DNA: TGTGCCATCATGGGGGGGACGAGAGACACCATATATTTT. Encoded protein: CAIMGGTRDTIYF.

This chain uses TRBV5-1 with TRBJ1-1; possible D gene TRBD1, 6 bases. Germline values: CDR1 SGHRS, CDR2 YFSETQ. The CDR3 extends over 14 amino acids. V lost 4 bases and J lost 11, with 21 bases in between. The CDR3 coding sequence is TGCGCCAGCAGCCCCTCGGGGGGCCGGGGGGATGCTTTCTTT. Its protein is CASSPSGGRGDAFF.

The J gene is TRBJ1-5, the V gene TRBV5-8; perhaps TRBD1 as D (5 bases). V dropped 0 bases and J dropped 5 bases, with 12 bases sitting between them. From germline, CDR1 is SGHTS and CDR2 YDEGEE. The CDR3 runs 15 residues. The CDR3 is CASSLGLDIYQPQHF. The CDR3 coding sequence is TGTGCCAGCAGCTTGGGCTTGGACATTTATCAGCCCCAGCATTTT.

V and J are TRBV6-1 and TRBJ1-5; possible D gene TRBD1, 5 bases. V shed 2 bases and J shed 5 bases, with 10 bases lying between them. The CDR3 consists of 14 residues. The V gene's germline CDR1 is MNHNS and CDR2 SASEGT. CDR3 protein: CASSERVRDQPQHF. The CDR3, as DNA: TGTGCCAGCAGTGAAAGGGTCAGGGATCAGCCCCAGCATTTT.

The chain recombines TRBV5-1 with TRBJ2-1; the match to TRBD1 covers 9 bases. The CDR3 length is 14 residues. The germline V gene encodes CDR1 SGHRS and CDR2 YFSETQ. Unmatched junction bases numbered 2, after V lost 3 bases and J lost 4 bases. The CDR3 DNA reads as TGCGCCAGCAGCTCCGGGACAGGGTACAATGAGCAGTTCTTC. Its translation: CASSSGTGYNEQFF.

The chain employs TRBV18 and TRBJ2-2; 7 positions match TRBD2. Germline V lookup: CDR1 KGHSH, CDR2 LQKENI. CDR3 size: 15 residues. The junction had 4 bases not matched to a gene; V was cut back by 3 bases and J by 3 bases. Written as DNA, the CDR3 is TGTGCCAGCTCACCCCAGGGAGGGGACACCGGGGAGCTGTTTTTT. Amino acid sequence: CASSPQGGDTGELFF. The full variable domain, with the rest looked up from reference TRBV18 and TRBJ2-2, is NAGVMQNPRHLVRRRGQEARLRCSPMKGHSHVYWYRQLPEEGLKFMVYLQKENIIDESGMPKERFSAEFPKEGPSILRIQQVVRGDSAAYFCASSPQGGDTGELFFGEGSRLTVL.

V and J are TRBV5-1 and TRBJ2-3, with 8 bases matching TRBD2. The germline gives CDR1 SGHRS, CDR2 YFSETQ. The V gene end was trimmed by 7 bases and the J gene end by 5 bases; junction bases not matched to a gene: 9. The CDR3 extends over 14 amino acids. Here the CDR3 DNA reads TGCGCCAGCTCCCGGGAGGGCCGCGTAGATACGCAGTATTTT. Encoded protein: CASSREGRVDTQYF.

This rearrangement joins TRBV19 to TRBJ2-1; 9 nucleotides align to TRBD2. With V trimmed by 7 bases and J by 8 bases, 6 bases remained unmatched. Germline CDR1 reads LNHDA; CDR2 reads SQIVND (reference sequence). This CDR3 region has 13 residues. CDR3 in amino acids: CASTREGFDEQFF. The CDR3 DNA reads as TGTGCCAGTACGCGGGAGGGCTTTGATGAGCAGTTCTTC.

CDR3 region: CASSPALGYEQYF. The CDR3 nucleotides read TGTGCCAGCAGCCCGGCCCTCGGGTACGAGCAGTACTTC. J is TRBJ2-7 and V is TRBV9; D is undetermined. There are 13 residues in the CDR3. Germline-derived CDR1 and CDR2 are SGDLS and YYNGEE. V shed 4 bases and J shed 4 bases, with 12 bases lying between them.

This rearrangement joins TRBV9 to TRBJ2-5; TRBD2 is a possible D gene (5 bases). From germline, CDR1 is SGDLS and CDR2 YYNGEE. Trimming pared 0 bases from V and 6 bases from J, leaving 9 bases between. This CDR3 region has 13 residues. The CDR3 protein is CASSVEPGKTQYF. CDR3 nucleotides: TGTGCCAGCAGCGTAGAACCGGGGAAGACCCAGTACTTC. The whole variable domain, filled in from reference TRBV9 and TRBJ2-5, reads DSGVTQTPKHLITATGQRVTLRCSPRSGDLSVYWYQQSLDQGLQFLIQYYNGEERAKGNILERFSAQQFPDLHSELNLSSLELGDSALYFCASSVEPGKTQYFGPGTRLLVL.